This paragraph reports one T cell receptor beta chain. Its antigen is unidentified. These donors, healthy bone marrow donors, were studied. This sample was included in a study of cytomegalovirus exposure and HLA in healthy donors. Findings of the study overall: What a later analysis reportedly showed was that an Asian-associated ancestry cluster had fewer N-insertions than the 666-donor mean. A few V segments could not be told apart, such as TRBV6-2 and TRBV6-3, and were left out.

The PCR employed 60 Vbeta primers together with 13 Jbeta primers. Profiled with immunoSEQ multiplex PCR; TCRdb holds only in-frame clones, not every one. The sample has 110,000 to 150,000 clones; around 75% are singletons. V was clipped by 0 bases and J by 0 bases, with 10 bases between them. The CDR3 sequence is 16 residues long. Germline values: CDR1 SGHRS, CDR2 YFSETQ. The chain recombines TRBV5-1 with TRBJ2-1; maybe TRBD2 (5 bases). Sequenced material: PBMCs. This receptor was obtained from a female donor in good health and CMV-seronegative. The CDR3 loop is CASSLVRRGSYNEQFF. The CDR3 DNA sequence: TGCGCCAGCAGCTTGGTAAGACGGGGCTCCTACAATGAGCAGTTCTTC.